A single sample gave rise to the 13 T cell receptor beta chains below, sequenced in a study of shared clonotypes between healthy human individuals. The repertoire was sequenced with immunoSEQ multiplex PCR; TCRdb's copy has only in-frame clones and lacks some. Of around 1.9 million clones in the sample, 90% to 95% were seen once. Naive CD8 cells were CD45RO-negative, positively selected for CCR7, excluding terminally differentiated effector memory CD45RA+ cells. The sample taken for sequencing was naive CD8+ T cells from PBMCs. These receptors came from a man younger than 35 in good health. Some clones in this sample may be carry-over from other donors' samples.

This clone was observed once. J is TRBJ1-4 and V is TRBV11-2; D remains ambiguous. V was cut by 4 bases and J by 5 bases, with 14 bases left in between. Per germline, CDR1 SGHAT and CDR2 FQNNGV. The CDR3 runs to 15 residues. The CDR3: CASSSPAGFNEKLFF. The DNA of the CDR3 is TGTGCCAGCAGCTCTCCGGCGGGATTCAATGAAAAACTGTTTTTT.

The chain joins TRBV18 to TRBJ2-5; D not resolved. V lost 3 bases and J 5 bases, leaving 10 bases between the germline ends. Looked up from germline, CDR1 is KGHSH and CDR2 is LQKENI. This CDR3 has 13 residues. This chain's CDR3 is CASSPPARETQYF. DNA of the CDR3: TGTGCCAGCTCACCCCCCGCACGGGAGACCCAGTACTTC.

V and J are TRBV5-1 and TRBJ1-1; a possible D gene is TRBD1 (5 bases). Between the trimmed V and J ends, which lost 0 bases and 3 bases, there was a span of 12 bases. This CDR3 contains 15 residues. Germline loops: CDR1 SGHRS, CDR2 YFSETQ. The CDR3 region has the DNA TGCGCCAGCAGCTTGGGGGTAGGAGGGGACACTGAAGCTTTCTTT. It yields the protein CASSLGVGGDTEAFF.

This chain joins TRBV29-1 and TRBJ2-1, with 7 positions matching TRBD2. Germline-derived CDR1 and CDR2 are SQVTM and ANQGSEA. CDR3 length equals 16 residues. V gave up 5 bases and J gave up 8 bases; unmatched junction bases: 18. The CDR3 bases are TGCAGCGTTTATACCCCGGGACTAACCCTATTGGATGAGCAGTTCTTC. Translating it yields CSVYTPGLTLLDEQFF.

Concerning this clone: Additional DNA sequences in this sample encode the identical CDR3. This chain joins TRBV7-2 and TRBJ2-7, with TRBD2 matching 12 bases. Looked up from germline, CDR1 is SGHTA and CDR2 is FQGNSA. There are 14 residues in the CDR3. Unmatched junction bases numbered 1, after V lost 4 bases and J lost 3 bases. The CDR3 is CASSSGLAGYEQYF. The CDR3 bases are TGTGCCAGCAGCTCGGGACTAGCGGGCTACGAGCAGTACTTC.

The V call is TRBV28, the J call TRBJ1-1; D remains ambiguous. Germline values: CDR1 MDHEN, CDR2 SYDVKM. Trimming shortened V by 7 bases and J by 5 bases, and 23 bases separated the two germline ends. The CDR3 extends over 16 amino acids. CDR3 sequence reads: CASTKSSGPRRTEAFF. The CDR3 DNA follows: TGTGCCAGCACCAAATCCTCCGGCCCCCGGAGGACTGAAGCTTTCTTT.

The chain combines TRBV4-2 with TRBJ2-6; D is possibly TRBD1 (5 bases). CDR3 length: 18 amino acids. From germline, CDR1 is LGHNA and CDR2 YNFKEQ. V shed 1 base and J shed 0 bases, with 13 bases lying between them. As DNA, the CDR3 is TGTGCCAGCAGCCAAGTTGACAGAGTCGTCTCTGGGGCCAACGTCCTGACTTTC. The encoded protein is CASSQVDRVVSGANVLTF.

The V call is TRBV10-3, the J call TRBJ2-3; TRBD2 matches at 7 bases. CDR3 length: 16 residues. V lost 0 bases and J lost 4; bases outside the gene matches: 7. Germline values: CDR1 ENHRY, CDR2 SYGVKD. This chain's CDR3 is CAISESAGVSADTQYF. The CDR3 DNA reads as TGTGCCATCAGTGAGTCGGCGGGAGTTTCAGCAGATACGCAGTATTTT.

A note on this clone: This sample also contains other DNA sequences that code for the same CDR3. The chain recombines TRBV27 with TRBJ1-1, with D possibly TRBD1 on 5 matching bases. Germline values: CDR1 MNHEY, CDR2 SMNVEV (reference sequence). The CDR3 spans 13 residues. The V gene lost 6 bases and the J gene lost 1 base, with 9 bases spanning the gap. The CDR3 sequence is CASSLTGNTEAFF. CDR3 coding DNA: TGTGCCAGCAGCCTTACAGGGAACACTGAAGCTTTCTTT.

The rearrangement links TRBV27 to TRBJ2-2; either TRBD1 or TRBD2 may supply D (5 bases each). This CDR3 has 14 residues. Trimming removed 5 bases at V and 6 bases at J, with 13 bases between. Germline-derived CDR1 and CDR2 are MNHEY and SMNVEV (reference sequence). CDR3 amino acids: CASSGVGPSGELFF. In DNA, the CDR3 is TGTGCCAGCAGTGGGGTGGGACCCTCCGGGGAGCTGTTTTTT.

This clone came up once. This chain joins TRBV27 and TRBJ2-7; either TRBD1 or TRBD2 may fit D (5 bases each). Trimming removed 3 bases from V and 2 bases from J, with 17 bases in between. The germline CDR1 and CDR2 sequences are MNHEY and SMNVEV (reference sequence). The CDR3 has 16 residues. The CDR3 DNA sequence: TGTGCCAGCAGTTTGGGCCCCGGGACGGTCACCTACGAGCAGTACTTC. Its translation: CASSLGPGTVTYEQYF.

This chain uses TRBV27 with TRBJ1-2; no definite D call. The CDR3 is made up of 14 amino acids. Trimming removed 1 base at V and 6 bases at J, with 12 bases between. Germline CDR1 reads MNHEY; CDR2 reads SMNVEV (reference sequence). CDR3 sequence: CASSLFPHRNGYTF. DNA for the CDR3: TGTGCCAGCAGTTTATTTCCCCATCGGAATGGCTACACCTTC.

The CDR3 DNA follows: TGTGCCAGCAGTTTCGACAGGGCCTACGAGCAGTACTTC. Protein: CASSFDRAYEQYF. The V gene is TRBV5-6, the J gene TRBJ2-7; 7 bases match TRBD1. Germline trimming cut 5 bases from V and 2 bases from J; bases unmatched to any gene: 4. Germline-derived CDR1 and CDR2 are SGHDT and YYEEEE. CDR3 length: 13 residues.